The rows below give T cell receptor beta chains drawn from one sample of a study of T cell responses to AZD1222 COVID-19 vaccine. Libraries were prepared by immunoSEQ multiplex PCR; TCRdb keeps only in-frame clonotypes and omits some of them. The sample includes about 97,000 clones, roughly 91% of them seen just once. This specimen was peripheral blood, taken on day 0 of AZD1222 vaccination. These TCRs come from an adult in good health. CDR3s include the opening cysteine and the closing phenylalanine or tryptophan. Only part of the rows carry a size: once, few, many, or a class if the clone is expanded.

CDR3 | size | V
CASSYSGRDNEKLFF | once | TRBV6-5
CASGLYPTSGGGQETQYF | . | TRBV12-5
CASSSDGGGRVEQYF | . | TRBV18
CASRLGQIRAGELFF | . | TRBV28
CASSETEGLLYNEQFF | . | TRBV9
CASSGRGQLNTEAFF | . | TRBV5-1
CASSASGGLHGYTF | . | TRBV3-1/TRBV3-2
CASSQTGTGWVYYGYTF | . | TRBV14
CASSLVGGQVHQPQHF | few | TRBV7-2
CASSQRTGGGTEAFF | . | TRBV19
CAIRANRGDMVSPLHF | . | TRBV10-3
CASSFGDRGRDYGYTF | . | TRBV5-1
CASSRQGAEAFF | once | TRBV3-1/TRBV3-2
CASSGVGGIAKNIQYF | . | TRBV9
CASSAINRRYSYEQYF | . | TRBV6-1
CATTGSGANVLTF | . | TRBV10-3
CASSPYRGEGYTF | once | TRBV18